Listed here are 12 T cell receptor beta chains from one sample, sequenced in a study of regulatory T cells after allogeneic stem cell transplantation. SMARTer RACE cDNA synthesis from RNA preceded amplification of the TCR beta CDR3 region. TCRdb reprocessed the 5' RACE reads with MiXCR, giving one entry per CDR3 protein. The sample lists about 4,600 distinct CDR3 sequences, roughly 95% occurring once. The material was sorted CD4+ T cells from blood (whether regulatory or conventional is not recorded), obtained 30 days after allogeneic stem cell transplant. These receptors originate from a human patient who had an allogeneic stem cell transplant, so the T cells may come from the graft donor.

The chain is built from TRBV20-1 and TRBJ1-1; D unclear. The CDR3 sequence is 11 residues long. The V gene's germline CDR1 is DFQATT and CDR2 SNEGSKA (reference sequence). Trimming took 6 bases from V and 13 from J, leaving 18 bases between them. The CDR3 nucleotides are TGCAGTGCCAGCGGACTGGGAGACCATTTCTTT. Translation gives CSASGLGDHFF.

As to this clonotype: The CDR3 does not close with the conserved phenylalanine or tryptophan, likely indicating a read error. The chain joins TRBV5-1 to TRBJ2-7; 11 nucleotides line up with TRBD2. The V gene end was trimmed by 8 bases and the J gene end by 6 bases; junction bases not matched to a gene: 16. The CDR3 extends over 16 amino acids. CDR1 SGHRS and CDR2 YFSETQ come from the germline V gene. CDR3 loop: CASQPVTSGNYCEQYI. The DNA for the CDR3 is TGCGCCAGTCAACCTGTGACTAGCGGGAACTACTGCGAGCAGTACATC.

The count of this clonotype is one. This chain joins TRBV20-1 and TRBJ1-2; 11 nucleotides align to TRBD1. The ends lost 6 bases at V and 4 bases at J; junction bases unmatched: 7. The CDR3 has 14 residues. Germline loops: CDR1 DFQATT, CDR2 SNEGSKA (reference sequence). The CDR3 sequence: CSAPPGQGVYGYTF. DNA for the CDR3: TGCAGTGCCCCACCGGGACAGGGGGTCTATGGCTACACCTTC.

V gene TRBV9 combines with J gene TRBJ2-7, with no clear D. The CDR3 has 13 amino acids. The germline V and J ends were trimmed by 4 bases and 6 bases, with 14 bases remaining between them. Germline CDR1 is SGDLS and CDR2 is YYNGEE. This chain's CDR3 is CASSTSALGEQYF. Written as DNA, the CDR3 is TGTGCCAGCAGCACTTCTGCATTAGGCGAGCAGTACTTC.

Worth noting for this clonotype: Compared with germline, one end of the junction differs, possibly owing to a read error. V and J are TRBV5-1 and TRBJ1-2, with TRBD1 identical over 7 bases. The germline V gene has CDR1 SGHRS and CDR2 YFSETQ. There are 14 residues in the CDR3. This CDR3 is CASSLQGGNYGHNF. As DNA, the CDR3 is TGCGCCAGCAGCTTGCAGGGGGGGAACTATGGCCACAACTTC.

This sequence joins TRBV5-1 and TRBJ1-2; 7 bases fit TRBD1. Germline CDR1 and CDR2: SGHRS and YFSETQ. This CDR3 spans 14 amino acids. The J segment lost 6 bases and the V segment lost 5 bases, leaving 10 bases of the junction unmatched. The CDR3 coding sequence is TGCGCCAGCAGTTTGCAGGGGGGAGAGGATGGCTACACCTTC. This translates into CASSLQGGEDGYTF.

Turning to this clonotype: Sequence at one end of the junction differs from germline and may be a read error. The chain is built from TRBV5-1 and TRBJ2-7, with 13 positions matching TRBD2. The length of the CDR3 is 16 residues. The V gene's germline CDR1 is SGHRS and CDR2 YFSETQ. This CDR3 reads CSSQPGTSGDDYDQYF. In nucleotides, the CDR3 is TGCTCCAGTCAACCTGGGACTAGCGGGGACGACTACGACCAGTACTTC.

A note on this clonotype: This is likely a read error, given that the CDR3 carries no conserved phenylalanine or tryptophan at its end. V usage is TRBV5-5 and J usage is TRBJ1-5, with D tentatively TRBD1 (5 bases). V lost 3 bases and J 0 bases, leaving 19 bases between the germline ends. This CDR3 contains 18 residues. CDR1 SGHKS and CDR2 YYEKEE come from the germline V gene (reference sequence). The CDR3, as DNA: TGTGCCAGCAGCTCGGCGTCGAGGGGAATAAATAGCAATCAGCCCCAGCATTTG. Residues: CASSSASRGINSNQPQHL.

Comment on this clonotype: One junction end does not reproduce the germline sequence, and a read error may be involved. The chain is built from TRBV7-9 and TRBJ2-3, with 9 bases identical to TRBD2. Germline CDR1 and CDR2: SEHNR and FQNEAQ (reference sequence). The CDR3 extends over 17 amino acids. The CDR3 loop reads CASCPSSTSGYTDAQYF. CDR3 bases: TGTGCCAGCTGCCCTAGCTCCACTAGCGGGTACACAGATGCGCAGTATTTT.

The rearrangement uses TRBV4-1 and TRBJ2-6; TRBD1 is a possible D gene (6 bases). V was clipped by 6 bases and J by 18 bases, with 27 bases between them. The length of the CDR3 is 15 residues. Germline V CDR1 and CDR2: MGHRA, YSYEKL. The CDR3 loop is CASSRVTAGAKGRTF. CDR3 in DNA: TGCGCCAGCAGTCGGGTCACAGCAGGGGCCAAGGGCCGGACTTTC.

The chain carries TRBV5-8 and TRBJ1-5, with D unclear. Germline CDR1 is SGHTS and CDR2 is YDEGEE. Trimming removed 1 base at V and 11 bases at J, with 19 bases between. The CDR3 loop spans 15 amino acids. CDR3 sequence reads: CASSLPRPSYKSQHF. As DNA, the CDR3 is TGTGCCAGCAGCTTGCCTCGTCCCAGCTATAAGTCCCAGCATTTT. Combining the CDR3 with reference TRBV5-8 and TRBJ1-5 gives the whole variable domain EAGVTQSPTHLIKTRGQQATLRCSPISGHTSVYWYQQALGLGLQFLLWYDEGEERNRGNFPPRFSGRQFPNYSSELNVNALELEDSALYLCASSLPRPSYKSQHFGDGTRLSIL.

As concerns this clonotype: This likely comes from a read error, as the CDR3 has no conserved phenylalanine or tryptophan at its end. The chain has TRBV5-1 and TRBJ2-7, with 13 bases aligning to TRBD2. The germline CDR1 and CDR2 sequences are SGHRS and YFSETQ. V gave up 8 bases and J gave up 3 bases; unmatched junction bases: 11. The CDR3 spans 16 residues. The DNA for the CDR3 is TGCGCCAGGCAACCTGGGACTAGCGGGAAATACTACGAGCAGTACTGC. Its protein is CARQPGTSGKYYEQYC.